Shown below are 5 T cell receptor beta chains from a single sample sequenced in a study of OX40 agonist ivuxolimab in advanced cancers. Clones were read by immunoSEQ multiplex PCR, and TCRdb kept only the in-frame ones, dropping some. In the table there are 95,000 to 150,000 clones, 80% to 95% of which are singletons. This material consisted of CD4+ or CD8+ T cells sorted from blood, taken in a trial of the OX40 agonist ivuxolimab. These receptors all stem from an adult with an advanced solid tumor such as melanoma, head and neck, liver or kidney cancer.

J is TRBJ2-7 and V is TRBV27; the match to TRBD1 covers 7 bases. The CDR3 is 15 residues long. The V segment lost 2 bases and the J segment 1 base; nucleotides outside the gene matches: 5. Germline loops: CDR1 MNHEY, CDR2 SMNVEV (reference sequence). The CDR3 DNA is TGTGCCAGCAGTTTAACCCCGGACAGGTCCTACGAGCAGTACTTC. This gives the protein CASSLTPDRSYEQYF.

This chain connects TRBV21-1 to TRBJ2-4. TRBV21-1 constitutes a pseudogene. This CDR3 comprises 16 residues. CDR3 in DNA: TGTGCCAGCAGCAAAACCCAAAAATGCCCGAAAAACATTCAGTACTTC. As protein: CASSKTQKCPKNIQYF.

J is TRBJ1-4 and V is TRBV6-5; no definite D call. V was pared by 2 bases and J by 0 bases, with 10 bases between. Germline CDR1 and CDR2: MNHEY and SVGAGI. This CDR3 has 16 amino acids. The CDR3 DNA sequence: TGTGCCAGCAGTTACGAGGCAGTCGCAACTAATGAAAAACTGTTTTTT. It yields the protein CASSYEAVATNEKLFF.

About this clone: The same CDR3 can be traced to other DNA sequences in this sample. The chain links TRBV14 to TRBJ1-6; D gene uncertain. The CDR3 totals 14 residues. CDR1 is SGHDN, CDR2 FVKESK, per germline. V was clipped by 0 bases and J by 9 bases, with 9 bases between them. CDR3: CASSQDTGSSPLHF. The CDR3 nucleotides are TGTGCCAGCAGCCAAGATACGGGCTCTTCACCCCTCCACTTT.

This clone was counted a single time. V usage is TRBV5-1 and J usage is TRBJ2-3; D not certain. Germline V gene data show CDR1 as SGHRS and CDR2 as YFSETQ. This CDR3 is built from 11 residues. V was cut by 0 bases and J by 8 bases, with 4 bases left in between. Here the CDR3 DNA reads TGCGCCAGCAGCTTGGAATCTACGCAGTATTTT. The encoded protein is CASSLESTQYF.